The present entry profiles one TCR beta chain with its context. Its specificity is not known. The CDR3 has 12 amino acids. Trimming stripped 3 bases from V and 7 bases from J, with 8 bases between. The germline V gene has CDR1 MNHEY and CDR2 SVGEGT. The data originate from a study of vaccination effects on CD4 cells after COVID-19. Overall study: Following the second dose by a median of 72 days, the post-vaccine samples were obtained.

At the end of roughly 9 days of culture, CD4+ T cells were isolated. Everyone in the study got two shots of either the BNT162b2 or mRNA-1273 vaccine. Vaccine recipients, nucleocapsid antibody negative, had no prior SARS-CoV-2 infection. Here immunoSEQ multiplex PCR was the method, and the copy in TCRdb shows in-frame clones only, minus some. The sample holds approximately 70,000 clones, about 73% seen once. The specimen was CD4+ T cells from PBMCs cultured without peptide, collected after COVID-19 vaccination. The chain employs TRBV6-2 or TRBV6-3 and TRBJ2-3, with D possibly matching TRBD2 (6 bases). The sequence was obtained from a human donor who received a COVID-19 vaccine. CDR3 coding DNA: TGTGCCAGCAGTTATGCGGGGAATACGCAGTATTTT. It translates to CASSYAGNTQYF.